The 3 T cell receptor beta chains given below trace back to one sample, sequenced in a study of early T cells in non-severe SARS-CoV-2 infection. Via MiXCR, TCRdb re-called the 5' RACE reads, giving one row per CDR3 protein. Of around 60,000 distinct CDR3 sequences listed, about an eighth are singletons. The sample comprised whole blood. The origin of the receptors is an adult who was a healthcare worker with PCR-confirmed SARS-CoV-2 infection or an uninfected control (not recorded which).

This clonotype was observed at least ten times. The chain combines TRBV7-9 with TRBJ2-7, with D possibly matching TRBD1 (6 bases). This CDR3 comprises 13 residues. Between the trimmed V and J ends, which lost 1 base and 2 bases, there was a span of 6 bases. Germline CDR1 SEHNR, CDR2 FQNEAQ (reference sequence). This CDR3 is CASSLGDTYEQYF. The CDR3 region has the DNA TGTGCCAGCAGCTTAGGGGACACCTACGAGCAGTACTTC.

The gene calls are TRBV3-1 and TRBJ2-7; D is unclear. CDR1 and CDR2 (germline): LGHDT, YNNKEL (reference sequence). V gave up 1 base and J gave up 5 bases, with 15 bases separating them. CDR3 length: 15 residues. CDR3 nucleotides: TGTGCCAGCAGCCAAGGACCGGACGTGGCGGACGAGCAGTACTTC. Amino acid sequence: CASSQGPDVADEQYF.

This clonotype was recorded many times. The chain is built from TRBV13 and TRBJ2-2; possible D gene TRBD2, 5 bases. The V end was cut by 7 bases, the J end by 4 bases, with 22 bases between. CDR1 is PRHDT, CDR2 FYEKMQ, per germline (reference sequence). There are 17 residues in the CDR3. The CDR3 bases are TGTGCCAGCACCATCGAAGAGGGTAGGAGCTTCACCGGGGAGCTGTTTTTT. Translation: CASTIEEGRSFTGELFF.